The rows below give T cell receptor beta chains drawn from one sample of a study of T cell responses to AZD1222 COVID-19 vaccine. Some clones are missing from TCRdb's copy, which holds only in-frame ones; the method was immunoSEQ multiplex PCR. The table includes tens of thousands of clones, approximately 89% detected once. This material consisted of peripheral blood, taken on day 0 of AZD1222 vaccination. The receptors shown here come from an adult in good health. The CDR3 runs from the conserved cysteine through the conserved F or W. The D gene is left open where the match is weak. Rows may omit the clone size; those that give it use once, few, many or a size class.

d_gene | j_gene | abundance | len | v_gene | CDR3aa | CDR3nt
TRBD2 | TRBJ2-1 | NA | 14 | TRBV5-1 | CASSSTGDRAGKFF | TGCGCCAGCAGTTCGACCGGGGATCGAGCGGGAAAGTTCTTC
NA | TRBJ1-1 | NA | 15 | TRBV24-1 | CATSDPKTGNTEAFF | TGTGCCACCAGTGATCCAAAGACAGGGAACACTGAAGCTTTCTTT
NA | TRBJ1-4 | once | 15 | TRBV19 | CASSIGGATNEKLFF | TGTGCCAGTAGTATAGGTGGGGCAACTAATGAAAAACTGTTTTTT
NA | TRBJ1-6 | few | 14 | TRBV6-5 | CASIGGLYNSPLHF | TGTGCCAGCATTGGAGGACTCTATAATTCACCCCTCCACTTT
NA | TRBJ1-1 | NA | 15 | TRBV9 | CASSGESTGRTEAFF | TGTGCCAGCAGCGGAGAGAGTACCGGGAGGACTGAAGCTTTCTTT
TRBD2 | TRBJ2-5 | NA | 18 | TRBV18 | CASSPPGLAGQTQETQYF | TGTGCCAGCTCACCGCCGGGGCTAGCGGGCCAAACCCAAGAGACCCAGTACTTC
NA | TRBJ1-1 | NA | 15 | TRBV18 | CASSPGSGLNTEAFF | TGTGCCAGCTCACCGGGTTCTGGTCTGAACACTGAAGCTTTCTTT
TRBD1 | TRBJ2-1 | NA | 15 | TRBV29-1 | CSVEVRDRVSDEQFF | TGCAGCGTTGAAGTTAGGGACAGGGTGTCTGATGAGCAGTTCTTC
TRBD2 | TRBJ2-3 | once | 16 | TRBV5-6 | CASSPKTSGRGDTQYF | TGTGCCAGCAGCCCGAAGACTAGCGGGAGGGGAGATACGCAGTATTTT
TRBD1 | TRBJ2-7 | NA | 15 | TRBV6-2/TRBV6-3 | CASSPHGQGAYEQYF | TGTGCCAGCAGCCCACACGGACAGGGGGCTTACGAGCAGTACTTC
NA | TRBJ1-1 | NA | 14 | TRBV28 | CASSQEHRATEAFF | TGTGCCAGCAGCCAAGAACATAGGGCCACTGAAGCTTTCTTT
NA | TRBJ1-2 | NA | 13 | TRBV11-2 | CASSPFLEVRYTF | TGTGCCAGCAGCCCTTTCTTAGAGGTCCGCTACACCTTC
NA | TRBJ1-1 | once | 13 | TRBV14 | CASSQVLTTEAFF | TGTGCCAGCAGCCAAGTCCTAACGACTGAAGCTTTCTTT
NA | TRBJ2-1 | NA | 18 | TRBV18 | CASSPGPGLANSYNEQFF | TGTGCCAGCTCCCCGGGGCCAGGTCTAGCGAACTCCTACAATGAGCAGTTCTTC
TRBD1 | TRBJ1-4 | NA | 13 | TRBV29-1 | CSAWDRDNEKLFF | TGCAGCGCTTGGGACAGAGATAATGAAAAACTGTTTTTT
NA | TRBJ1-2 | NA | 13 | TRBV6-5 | CASSYQENYGYTF | TGTGCCAGCAGTTACCAGGAGAACTATGGCTACACCTTC
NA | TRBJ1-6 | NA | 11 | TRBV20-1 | CSARRPNTLHF | TGCAGTGCTAGGCGACCAAACACCCTCCACTTT
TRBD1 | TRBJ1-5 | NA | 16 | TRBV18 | CASSPRTGEGNQPQHF | TGTGCCAGCTCACCGCGGACAGGGGAGGGCAATCAGCCCCAGCATTTT
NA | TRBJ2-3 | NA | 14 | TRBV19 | CASSRRRPRDTQYF | TGTGCCAGTAGTAGACGGAGGCCCAGGGATACGCAGTATTTT
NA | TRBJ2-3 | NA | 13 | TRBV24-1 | CATSDLSTDTQYF | TGTGCCACCAGTGATCTTAGCACAGATACGCAGTATTTT
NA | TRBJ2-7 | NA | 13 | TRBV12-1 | CARSFQGVNEQYF | TGTGCCAGAAGCTTTCAGGGGGTCAACGAGCAGTACTTC
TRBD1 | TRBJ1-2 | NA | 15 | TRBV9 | CASSVTVGQDYGYTF | TGTGCCAGCAGCGTAACCGTAGGACAGGACTATGGCTACACCTTC
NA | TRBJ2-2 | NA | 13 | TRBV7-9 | CASSLARTGELFF | TGTGCCAGCAGCTTAGCGAGAACCGGGGAGCTGTTTTTT
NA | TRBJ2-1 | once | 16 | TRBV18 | CASSPGTLLNYNEQFF | TGTGCCAGCTCACCGGGGACTCTACTAAACTACAATGAGCAGTTCTTC
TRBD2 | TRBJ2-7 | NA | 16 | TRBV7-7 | CASSLPPSGTSYEQYF | TGTGCCAGCAGCTTACCCCCCAGCGGGACCTCCTACGAGCAGTACTTC
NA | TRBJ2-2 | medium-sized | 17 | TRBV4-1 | CASSQPWGDTNTGELFF | TGCGCCAGCAGCCAACCATGGGGGGACACCAACACCGGGGAGCTGTTTTTT
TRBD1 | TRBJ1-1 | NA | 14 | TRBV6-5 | CASSRNRGQTEAFF | TGTGCCAGCAGTAGAAACAGGGGACAAACTGAAGCTTTCTTT
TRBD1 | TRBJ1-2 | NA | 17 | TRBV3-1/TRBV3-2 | CASSPFATGRVDYGYTF | TGTGCCAGCAGCCCCTTCGCGACAGGGCGGGTTGACTATGGCTACACCTTC
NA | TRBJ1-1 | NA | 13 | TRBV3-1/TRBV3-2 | CASSQGTNTEAFF | TGTGCCAGCAGCCAAGGAACGAACACTGAAGCTTTCTTT
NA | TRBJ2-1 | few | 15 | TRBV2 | CASSEAGSIYNEQFF | TGTGCCAGCAGTGAAGCTGGATCTATTTACAATGAGCAGTTCTTC
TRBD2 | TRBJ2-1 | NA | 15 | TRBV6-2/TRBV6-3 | CASSSLAGGYNEQFF | TGTGCCAGCAGCTCACTAGCGGGAGGCTACAATGAGCAGTTCTTC
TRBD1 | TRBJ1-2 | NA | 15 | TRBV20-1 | CSASNLRQGNYGYTF | TGCAGTGCTAGTAACTTGCGACAGGGAAACTATGGCTACACCTTC
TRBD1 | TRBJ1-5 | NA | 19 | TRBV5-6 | CASSLARDRMFYSNQPQHF | TGTGCCAGCAGCTTGGCCCGGGACAGAATGTTTTATAGCAATCAGCCCCAGCATTTT
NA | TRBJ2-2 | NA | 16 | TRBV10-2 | CASSVRTGVGTGELFF | TGCGCCAGCAGTGTGCGGACGGGAGTGGGGACCGGGGAGCTGTTTTTT
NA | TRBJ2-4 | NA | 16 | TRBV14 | CASSQYGGSGVGIQYF | TGTGCCAGCAGCCAATATGGGGGTTCGGGGGTAGGCATTCAGTACTTC
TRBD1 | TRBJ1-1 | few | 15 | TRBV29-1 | CSVVGQGGLWSEAFF | TGCAGCGTTGTGGGACAGGGAGGGCTTTGGTCTGAAGCTTTCTTT
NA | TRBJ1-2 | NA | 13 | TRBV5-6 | CASSEKTGYGYTF | TGTGCCAGCAGCGAAAAGACAGGCTATGGCTACACCTTC
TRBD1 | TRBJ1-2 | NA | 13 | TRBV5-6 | CASSSRGSHGYTF | TGTGCCAGCAGCTCCAGGGGGAGTCATGGCTACACCTTC
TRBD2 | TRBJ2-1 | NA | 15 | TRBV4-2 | CASSLEQAGVGEQFF | TGTGCCAGCAGCCTGGAGCAAGCGGGAGTCGGTGAGCAGTTCTTC
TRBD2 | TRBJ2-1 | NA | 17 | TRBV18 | CAAVPDGLAGGYNEQFF | TGTGCCGCGGTCCCAGATGGACTAGCGGGAGGTTACAATGAGCAGTTCTTC
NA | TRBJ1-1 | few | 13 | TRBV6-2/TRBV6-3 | CASSLTGNTEAFF | TGTGCCAGCAGTCTGACAGGGAACACTGAAGCTTTCTTT
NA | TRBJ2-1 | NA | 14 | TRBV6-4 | CASSVQPLANEQFF | TGTGCCAGCAGTGTCCAACCTCTAGCGAATGAGCAGTTCTTC
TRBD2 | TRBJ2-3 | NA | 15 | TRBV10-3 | CAIHSGRPDTDTQYF | TGTGCCATCCATAGCGGGAGGCCTGACACAGATACGCAGTATTTT
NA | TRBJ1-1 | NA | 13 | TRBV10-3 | CAIRSPVDTEAFF | TGTGCCATCAGGAGCCCGGTGGACACTGAAGCTTTCTTT
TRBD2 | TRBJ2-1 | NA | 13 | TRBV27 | CASRAGVYNEQFF | TGTGCCAGCAGGGCGGGAGTCTACAATGAGCAGTTCTTC
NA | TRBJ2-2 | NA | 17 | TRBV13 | CASSLRFSGINTGELFF | TGTGCCAGCAGCTTAAGATTTTCCGGGATAAACACCGGGGAGCTGTTTTTT
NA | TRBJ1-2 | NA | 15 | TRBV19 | CASSQRATGNYGYTF | TGTGCCAGTAGTCAGCGGGCGACTGGGAACTATGGCTACACCTTC
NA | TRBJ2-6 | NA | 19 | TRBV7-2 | CASSPLDRGPISGANVLTF | TGTGCCAGCAGCCCTCTAGATCGAGGACCGATTTCTGGGGCCAACGTCCTGACTTTC
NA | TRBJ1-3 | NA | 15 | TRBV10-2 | CASSLLGAQGNTIYF | TGCGCCAGCAGTCTCTTAGGGGCGCAAGGAAACACCATATATTTT
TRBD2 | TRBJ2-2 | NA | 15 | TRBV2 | CASSLGLARSMELFF | TGTGCCAGCAGTTTAGGACTAGCCAGGTCGATGGAGCTGTTTTTT
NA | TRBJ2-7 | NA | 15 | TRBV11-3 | CASSLGAETSYEQYF | TGTGCCAGCAGCTTAGGGGCAGAAACCTCCTACGAGCAGTACTTC
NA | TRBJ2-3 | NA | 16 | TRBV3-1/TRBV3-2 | CASSPYLALDGDTQYF | TGTGCCAGCAGCCCTTACCTAGCGTTAGATGGGGATACGCAGTATTTT
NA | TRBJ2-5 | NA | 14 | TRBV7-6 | CASSSRLNQETQYF | TGTGCCAGCAGCTCGAGACTAAACCAAGAGACCCAGTACTTC